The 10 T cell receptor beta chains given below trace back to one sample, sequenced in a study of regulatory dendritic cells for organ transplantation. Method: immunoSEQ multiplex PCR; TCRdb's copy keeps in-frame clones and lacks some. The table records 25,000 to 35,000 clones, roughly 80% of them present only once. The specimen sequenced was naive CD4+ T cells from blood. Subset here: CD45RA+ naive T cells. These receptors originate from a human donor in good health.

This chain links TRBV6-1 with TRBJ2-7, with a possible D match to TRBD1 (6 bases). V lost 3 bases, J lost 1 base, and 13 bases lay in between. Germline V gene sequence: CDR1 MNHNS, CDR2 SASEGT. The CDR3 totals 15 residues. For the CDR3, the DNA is TGTGCCAGCAGTGACCCCGGGACACCTTCCTACGAGCAGTACTTC. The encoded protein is CASSDPGTPSYEQYF.

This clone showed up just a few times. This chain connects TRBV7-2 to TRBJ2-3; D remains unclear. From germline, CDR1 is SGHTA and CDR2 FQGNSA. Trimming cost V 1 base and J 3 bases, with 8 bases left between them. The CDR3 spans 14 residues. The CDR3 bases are TGTGCCAGCAGCTTAGAACGCAGAACAGATACGCAGTATTTT. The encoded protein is CASSLERRTDTQYF.

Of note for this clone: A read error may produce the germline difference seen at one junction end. CDR3 region: CASSLGSPGGGGYTF. CDR3 nucleotides: TGCGCCAGCAGTTTGGGGAGCCCAGGGGGCGGTGGCTACACCTTC. This sequence joins TRBV5-1 and TRBJ1-2, with TRBD1 identical over 8 bases. This CDR3 is built from 15 residues. The germline gives CDR1 SGHRS, CDR2 YFSETQ.

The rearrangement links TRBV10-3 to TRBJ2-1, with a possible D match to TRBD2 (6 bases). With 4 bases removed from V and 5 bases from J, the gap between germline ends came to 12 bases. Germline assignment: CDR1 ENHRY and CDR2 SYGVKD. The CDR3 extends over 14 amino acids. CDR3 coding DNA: TGTGCCATCAGTGCCTCGCGGGGAGACAATGAGCAGTTCTTC. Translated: CAISASRGDNEQFF.

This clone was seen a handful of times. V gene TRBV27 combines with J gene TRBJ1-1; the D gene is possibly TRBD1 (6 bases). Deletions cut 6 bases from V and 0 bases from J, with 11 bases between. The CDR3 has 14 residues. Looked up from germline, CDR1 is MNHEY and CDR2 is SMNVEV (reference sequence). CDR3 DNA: TGTGCCAGCAGCTCTGGACAGTTGAACACTGAAGCTTTCTTT. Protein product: CASSSGQLNTEAFF.

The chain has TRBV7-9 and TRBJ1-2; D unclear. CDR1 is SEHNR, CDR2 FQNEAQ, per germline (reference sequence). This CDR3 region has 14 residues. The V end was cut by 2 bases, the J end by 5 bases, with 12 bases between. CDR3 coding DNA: TGTGCCAGCAGCTTATTAAGCACGGGTTATGGCTACACCTTC. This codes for CASSLLSTGYGYTF.

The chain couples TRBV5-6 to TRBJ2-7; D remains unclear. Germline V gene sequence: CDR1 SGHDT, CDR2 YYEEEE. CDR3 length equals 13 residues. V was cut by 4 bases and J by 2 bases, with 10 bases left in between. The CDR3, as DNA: TGTGCCAGCAGCCTGGACGGTACCTACGAGCAGTACTTC. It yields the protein CASSLDGTYEQYF. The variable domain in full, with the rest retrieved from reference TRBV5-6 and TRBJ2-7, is DAGVTQSPTHLIKTRGQQVTLRCSPKSGHDTVSWYQQALGQGPQFIFQYYEEEERQRGNFPDRFSGHQFPNYSSELNVNALLLGDSALYLCASSLDGTYEQYFGPGTRLTVT.

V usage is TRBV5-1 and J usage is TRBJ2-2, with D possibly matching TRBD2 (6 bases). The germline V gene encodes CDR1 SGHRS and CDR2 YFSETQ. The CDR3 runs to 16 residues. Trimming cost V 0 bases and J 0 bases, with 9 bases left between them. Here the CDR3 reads CASSLVGGTNTGELFF. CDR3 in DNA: TGCGCCAGCAGCTTGGTAGGAGGGACGAACACCGGGGAGCTGTTTTTT.

CDR3 nucleotide sequence: TGTGCCAGCAGTTCCTCCTGGGGGCATAGCAATCAGCCCCAGCATTTT. Its protein product is CASSSSWGHSNQPQHF. The chain carries TRBV6-5 and TRBJ1-5; tentative D call: TRBD1 (6 bases). CDR3 size: 16 residues. V lost 4 bases and J 0 bases, leaving 13 bases between the germline ends. The germline V gene encodes CDR1 MNHEY and CDR2 SVGAGI.

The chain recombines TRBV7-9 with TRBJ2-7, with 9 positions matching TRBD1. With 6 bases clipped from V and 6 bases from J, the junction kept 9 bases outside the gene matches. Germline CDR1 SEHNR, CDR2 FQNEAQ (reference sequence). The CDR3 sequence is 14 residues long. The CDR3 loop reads CASSPGGQGGEQYF. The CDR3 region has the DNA TGTGCCAGCAGTCCCGGGGGACAGGGAGGCGAGCAGTACTTC.